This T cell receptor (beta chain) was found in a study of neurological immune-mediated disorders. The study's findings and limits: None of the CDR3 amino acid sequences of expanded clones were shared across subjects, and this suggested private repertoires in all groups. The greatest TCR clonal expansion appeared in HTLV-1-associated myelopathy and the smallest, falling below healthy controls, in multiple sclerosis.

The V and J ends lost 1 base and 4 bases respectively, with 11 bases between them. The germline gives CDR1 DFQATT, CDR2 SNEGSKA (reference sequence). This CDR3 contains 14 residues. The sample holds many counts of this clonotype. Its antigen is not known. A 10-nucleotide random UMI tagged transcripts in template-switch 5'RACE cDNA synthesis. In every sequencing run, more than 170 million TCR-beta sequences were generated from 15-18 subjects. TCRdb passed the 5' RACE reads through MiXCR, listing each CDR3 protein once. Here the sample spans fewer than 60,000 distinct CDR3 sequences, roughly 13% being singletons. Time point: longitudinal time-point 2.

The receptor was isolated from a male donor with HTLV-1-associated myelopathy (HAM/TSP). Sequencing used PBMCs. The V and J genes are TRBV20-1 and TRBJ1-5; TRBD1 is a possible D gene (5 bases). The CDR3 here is CSARAGRPNQPQHF. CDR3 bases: TGCAGTGCTAGAGCGGGGCGCCCGAATCAGCCCCAGCATTTT.